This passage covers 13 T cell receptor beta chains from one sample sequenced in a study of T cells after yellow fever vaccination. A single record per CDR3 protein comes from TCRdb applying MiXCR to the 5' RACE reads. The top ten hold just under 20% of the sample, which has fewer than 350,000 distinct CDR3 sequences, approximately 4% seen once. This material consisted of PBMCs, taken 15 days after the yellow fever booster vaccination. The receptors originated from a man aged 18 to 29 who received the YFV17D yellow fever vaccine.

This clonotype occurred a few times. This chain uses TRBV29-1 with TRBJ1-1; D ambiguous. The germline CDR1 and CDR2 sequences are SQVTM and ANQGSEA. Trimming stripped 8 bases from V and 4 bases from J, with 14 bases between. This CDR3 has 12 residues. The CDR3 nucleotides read TGCAGCTATCGGACGCTGCTCACTGAAGCTTTCTTT. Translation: CSYRTLLTEAFF.

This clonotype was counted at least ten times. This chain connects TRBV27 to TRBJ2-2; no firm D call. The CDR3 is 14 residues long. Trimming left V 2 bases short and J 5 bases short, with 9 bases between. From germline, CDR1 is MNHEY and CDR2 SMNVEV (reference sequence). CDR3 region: CASSLPGGTGELFF. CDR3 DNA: TGTGCCAGCAGTTTACCCGGTGGGACCGGGGAGCTGTTTTTT.

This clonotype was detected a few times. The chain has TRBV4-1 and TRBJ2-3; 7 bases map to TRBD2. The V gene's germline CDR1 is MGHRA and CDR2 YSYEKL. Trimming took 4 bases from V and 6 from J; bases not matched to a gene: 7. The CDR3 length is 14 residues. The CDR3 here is CASSRGRGGDTQYF. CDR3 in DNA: TGCGCCAGCAGCCGTGGACGGGGAGGGGATACGCAGTATTTT.

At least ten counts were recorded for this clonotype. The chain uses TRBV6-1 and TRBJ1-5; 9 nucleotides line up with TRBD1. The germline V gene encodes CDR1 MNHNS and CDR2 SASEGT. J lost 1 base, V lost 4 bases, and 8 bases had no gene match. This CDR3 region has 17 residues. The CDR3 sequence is CASSGGQGKGSNQPQHF. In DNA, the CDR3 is TGTGCCAGCAGTGGGGGACAGGGAAAGGGCAGCAATCAGCCCCAGCATTTT.

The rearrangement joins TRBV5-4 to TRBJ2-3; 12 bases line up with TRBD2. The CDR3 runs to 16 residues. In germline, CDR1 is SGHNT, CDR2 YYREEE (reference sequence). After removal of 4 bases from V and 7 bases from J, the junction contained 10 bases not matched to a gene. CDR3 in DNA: TGTGCCAGCAGCCCGGAAGCTAGCGGGGGGGATCATACGCAGTATTTT. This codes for CASSPEASGGDHTQYF.

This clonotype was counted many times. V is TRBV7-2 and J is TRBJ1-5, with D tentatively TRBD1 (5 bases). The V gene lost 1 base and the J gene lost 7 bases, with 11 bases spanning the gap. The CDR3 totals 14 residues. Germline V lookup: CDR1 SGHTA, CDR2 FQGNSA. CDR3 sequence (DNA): TGTGCCAGCAGCTTAGTGGGGGTGCGGCAGCCCCAGCATTTT. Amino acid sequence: CASSLVGVRQPQHF.

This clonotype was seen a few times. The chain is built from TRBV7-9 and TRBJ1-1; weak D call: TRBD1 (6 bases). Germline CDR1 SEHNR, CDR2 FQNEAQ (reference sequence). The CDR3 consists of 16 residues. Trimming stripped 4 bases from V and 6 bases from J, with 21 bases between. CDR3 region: CASSSLRAGEISEAFF. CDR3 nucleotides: TGTGCCAGCAGCTCCCTCCGGGCAGGGGAGATCTCTGAAGCTTTCTTT.

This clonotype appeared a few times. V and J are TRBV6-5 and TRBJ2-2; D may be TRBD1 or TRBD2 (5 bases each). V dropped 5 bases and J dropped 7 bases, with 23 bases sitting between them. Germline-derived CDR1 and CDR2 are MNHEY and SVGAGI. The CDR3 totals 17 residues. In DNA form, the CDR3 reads TGTGCCAGCAGTACACCCGAGTTCCGGGGCGGTGGCGGGGAGCTGTTTTTT. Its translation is CASSTPEFRGGGGELFF.

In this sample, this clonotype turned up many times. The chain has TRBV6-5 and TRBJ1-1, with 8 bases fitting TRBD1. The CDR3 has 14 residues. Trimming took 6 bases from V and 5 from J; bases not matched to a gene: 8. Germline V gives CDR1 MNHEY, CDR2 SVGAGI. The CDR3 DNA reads TGTGCCAGCAGGGACAGGGTCAAAAAAACTGAAGCTTTCTTT. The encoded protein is CASRDRVKKTEAFF.

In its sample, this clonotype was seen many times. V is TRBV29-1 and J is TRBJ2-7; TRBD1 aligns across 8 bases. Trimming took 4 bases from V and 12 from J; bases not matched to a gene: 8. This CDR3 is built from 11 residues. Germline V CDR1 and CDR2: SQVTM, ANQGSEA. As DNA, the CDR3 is TGCAGCGTTGGGTACCAGGGGGCCACGTACTTC. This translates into CSVGYQGATYF.

CDR3: CASSRDSSGANVLTF. DNA of the CDR3: TGTGCCAGCAGTCGAGATAGCTCTGGGGCCAACGTCCTGACTTTC. This chain connects TRBV27 to TRBJ2-6; D gene ambiguous. The germline CDR1 and CDR2 sequences are MNHEY and SMNVEV (reference sequence). CDR3 length equals 15 residues. V was shortened by 5 bases and J by 0 bases, with 8 bases between the two germline ends.

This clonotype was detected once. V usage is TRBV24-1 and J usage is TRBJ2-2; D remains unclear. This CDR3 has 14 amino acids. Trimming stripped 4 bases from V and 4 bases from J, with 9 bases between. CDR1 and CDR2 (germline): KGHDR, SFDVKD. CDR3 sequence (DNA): TGTGCCACCAGTGACCCACACAGCACCGGGGAGCTGTTTTTT. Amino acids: CATSDPHSTGELFF.

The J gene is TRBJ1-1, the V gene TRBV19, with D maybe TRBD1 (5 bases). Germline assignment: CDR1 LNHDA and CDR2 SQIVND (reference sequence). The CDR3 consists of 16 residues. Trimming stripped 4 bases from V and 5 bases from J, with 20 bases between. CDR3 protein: CASSRLEGPRFTEAFF. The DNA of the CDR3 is TGTGCCAGTAGTAGACTGGAGGGGCCGCGCTTTACTGAAGCTTTCTTT.